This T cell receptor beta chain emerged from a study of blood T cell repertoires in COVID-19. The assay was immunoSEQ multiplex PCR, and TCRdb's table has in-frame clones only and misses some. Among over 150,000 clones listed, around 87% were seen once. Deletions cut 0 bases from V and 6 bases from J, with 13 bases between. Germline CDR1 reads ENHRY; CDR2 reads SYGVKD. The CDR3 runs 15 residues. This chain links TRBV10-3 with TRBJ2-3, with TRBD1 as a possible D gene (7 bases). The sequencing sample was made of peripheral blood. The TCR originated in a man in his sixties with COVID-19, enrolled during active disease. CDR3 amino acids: CAISESSGGGDTQYF. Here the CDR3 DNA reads TGTGCCATCAGTGAGTCGTCCGGAGGGGGCGATACGCAGTATTTT.